This T cell receptor beta chain was documented in a study of metastatic and nonmetastatic thyroid tumors. The wider study: A comparison of repertoires was made across blood and tumor or nodule tissue from malignant and benign thyroid patients.

No patient had received any treatment before thyroid surgery. In germline, CDR1 is GTSNPN, CDR2 SVGIG (reference sequence). The CDR3 is made up of 16 amino acids. Trimming pared 2 bases from V and 0 bases from J, leaving 14 bases between. As originally analysed: CDR3 differences across clinicopathological groups were used to build a distant-metastasis classifier for papillary thyroid cancer. TCRdb reanalyzed the PCR reads via MiXCR. The V and J calls reflect TCRdb's pipeline rather than the authors' work. Of 40,000 or so clones detected, 25% to 30% appear once; the ten largest clones hold nearly 10%. This clone was recorded only once.

The rearrangement links TRBV30 to TRBJ1-3; D perhaps matches TRBD1 (5 bases). The source is a female donor with papillary thyroid cancer or a benign thyroid nodule (not recorded which). Some clones in this sample may be carry-over from other donors' samples. Sequences were obtained from blood. DNA for the CDR3: TGTGCCTGGAGTCGGGGGAGGGTCTGCTCTGGAAACACCATATATTTT. This translates into CAWSRGRVCSGNTIYF.